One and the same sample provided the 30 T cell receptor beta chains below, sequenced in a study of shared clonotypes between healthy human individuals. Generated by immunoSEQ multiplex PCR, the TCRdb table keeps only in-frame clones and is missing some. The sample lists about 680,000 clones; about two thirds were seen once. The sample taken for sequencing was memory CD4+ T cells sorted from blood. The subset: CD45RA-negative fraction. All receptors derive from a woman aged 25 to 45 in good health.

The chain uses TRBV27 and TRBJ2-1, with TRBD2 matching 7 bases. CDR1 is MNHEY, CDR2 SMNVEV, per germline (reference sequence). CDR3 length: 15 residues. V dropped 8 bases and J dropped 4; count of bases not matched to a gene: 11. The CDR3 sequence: CASPTGGGPYNEQFF. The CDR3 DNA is TGTGCCAGCCCAACCGGCGGGGGACCATACAATGAGCAGTTCTTC.

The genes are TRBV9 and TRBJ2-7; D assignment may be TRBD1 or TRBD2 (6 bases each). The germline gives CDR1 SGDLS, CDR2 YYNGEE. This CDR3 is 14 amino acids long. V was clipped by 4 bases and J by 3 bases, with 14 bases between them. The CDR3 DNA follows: TGTGCCAGCAGCCTTAGACAGGACTACTACGAGCAGTACTTC. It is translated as CASSLRQDYYEQYF.

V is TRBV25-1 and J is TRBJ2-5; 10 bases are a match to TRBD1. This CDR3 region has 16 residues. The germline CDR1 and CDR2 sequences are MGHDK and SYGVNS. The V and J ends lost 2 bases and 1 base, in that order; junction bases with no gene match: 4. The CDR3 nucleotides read TGTGCCAGCAGTGAAAGGACAGGGGGGTTCCAAGAGACCCAGTACTTC. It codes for CASSERTGGFQETQYF.

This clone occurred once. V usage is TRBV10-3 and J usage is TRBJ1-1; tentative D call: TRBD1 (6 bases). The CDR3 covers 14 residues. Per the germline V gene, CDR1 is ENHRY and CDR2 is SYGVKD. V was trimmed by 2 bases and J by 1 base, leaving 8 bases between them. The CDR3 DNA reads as TGTGCCATCAGTGAGGCGACAGGGAACACTGAAGCTTTCTTT. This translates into CAISEATGNTEAFF.

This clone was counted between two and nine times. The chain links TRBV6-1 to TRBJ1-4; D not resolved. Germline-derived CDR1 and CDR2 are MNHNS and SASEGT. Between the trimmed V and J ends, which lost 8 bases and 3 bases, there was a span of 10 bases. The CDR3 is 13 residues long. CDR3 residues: CASAGRPNEKLFF. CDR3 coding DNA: TGTGCCAGCGCGGGGAGGCCTAATGAAAAACTGTTTTTT.

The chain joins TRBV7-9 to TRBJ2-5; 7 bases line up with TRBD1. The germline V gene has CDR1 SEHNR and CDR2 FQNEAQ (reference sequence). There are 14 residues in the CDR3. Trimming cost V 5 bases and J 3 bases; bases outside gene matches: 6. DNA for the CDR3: TGTGCCAGCAGCCGAACCGGGACAGAAGAGACCCAGTACTTC. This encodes CASSRTGTEETQYF.

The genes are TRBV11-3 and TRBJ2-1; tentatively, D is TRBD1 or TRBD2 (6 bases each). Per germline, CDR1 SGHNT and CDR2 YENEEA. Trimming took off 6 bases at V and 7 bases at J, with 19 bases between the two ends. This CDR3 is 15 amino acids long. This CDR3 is CASSIGGSLWNEQFF. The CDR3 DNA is TGTGCCAGCAGTATAGGGGGGAGCCTATGGAATGAGCAGTTCTTC.

CDR3 region: CASNSGTANTDTQYF. CDR3 coding DNA: TGTGCCAGCAACTCCGGGACTGCTAACACAGATACGCAGTATTTT. This chain connects TRBV21-1 to TRBJ2-3; the table's D gene call, TRBD2, was not cross checked with the DNA. TRBV21-1 is a pseudogene locus. CDR3 length: 15 amino acids.

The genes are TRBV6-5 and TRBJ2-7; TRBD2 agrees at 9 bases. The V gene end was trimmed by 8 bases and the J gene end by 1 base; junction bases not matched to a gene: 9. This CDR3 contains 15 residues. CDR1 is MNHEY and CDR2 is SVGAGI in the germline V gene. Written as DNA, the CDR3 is TGTGCCAGCCTGGCTCTTAGCGGGAGTTCCTACGAGCAGTACTTC. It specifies CASLALSGSSYEQYF.

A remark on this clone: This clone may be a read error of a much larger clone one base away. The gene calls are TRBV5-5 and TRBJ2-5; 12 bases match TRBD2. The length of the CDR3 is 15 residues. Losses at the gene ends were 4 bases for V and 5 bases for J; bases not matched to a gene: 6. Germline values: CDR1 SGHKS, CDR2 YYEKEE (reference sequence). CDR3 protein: CASSLAGGPGETQYF. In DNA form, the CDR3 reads TGTGCCAGCAGCCTAGCGGGAGGGCCGGGGGAGACCCAGTACTTC.

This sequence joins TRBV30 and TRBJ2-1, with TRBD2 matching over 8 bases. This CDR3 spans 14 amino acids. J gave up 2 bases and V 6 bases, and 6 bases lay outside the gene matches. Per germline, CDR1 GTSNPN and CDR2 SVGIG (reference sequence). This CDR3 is CACQLAGAYNEQFF. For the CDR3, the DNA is TGTGCCTGTCAGCTAGCGGGTGCCTACAATGAGCAGTTCTTC.

The CDR3 sequence is CASRRDIRGAYNEQFF. The CDR3 DNA sequence: TGTGCCAGCAGACGTGACATCAGGGGGGCCTACAATGAGCAGTTCTTC. The rearrangement uses TRBV2 and TRBJ2-1; the D gene is possibly TRBD1 (7 bases). The V gene lost 6 bases and the J gene lost 2 bases, with 17 bases spanning the gap. The CDR3 has 16 amino acids. Germline V gene lookup returns CDR1 SNHLY and CDR2 FYNNEI.

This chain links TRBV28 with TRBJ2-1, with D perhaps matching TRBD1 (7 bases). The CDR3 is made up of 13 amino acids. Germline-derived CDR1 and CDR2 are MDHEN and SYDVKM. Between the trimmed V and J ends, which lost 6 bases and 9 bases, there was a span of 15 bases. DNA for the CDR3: TGTGCCAGCAGCCGCCAGGGGGGCATTGAGCAGTTCTTC. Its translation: CASSRQGGIEQFF.

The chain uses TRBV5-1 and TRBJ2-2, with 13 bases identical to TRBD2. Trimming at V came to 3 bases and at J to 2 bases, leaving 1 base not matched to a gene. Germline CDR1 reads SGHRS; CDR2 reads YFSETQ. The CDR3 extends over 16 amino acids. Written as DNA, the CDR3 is TGCGCCAGCAGCTGGACTAGCGGGAGAAACACCGGGGAGCTGTTTTTT. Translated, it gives CASSWTSGRNTGELFF.

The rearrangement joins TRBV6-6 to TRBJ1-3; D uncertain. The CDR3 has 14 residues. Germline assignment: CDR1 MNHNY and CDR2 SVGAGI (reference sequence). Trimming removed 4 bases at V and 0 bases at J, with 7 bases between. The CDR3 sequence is CASSSIRSGNTIYF. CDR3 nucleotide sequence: TGTGCCAGCAGTTCAATTCGCTCTGGAAACACCATATATTTT.

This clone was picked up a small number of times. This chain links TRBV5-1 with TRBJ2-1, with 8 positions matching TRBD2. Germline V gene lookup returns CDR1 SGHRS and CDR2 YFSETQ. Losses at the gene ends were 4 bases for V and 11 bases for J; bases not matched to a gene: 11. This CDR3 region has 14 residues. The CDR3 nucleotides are TGCGCCAGCAGCGACGGGACTAGTGGGTGGCAGCAGTTCTTC. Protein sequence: CASSDGTSGWQQFF.

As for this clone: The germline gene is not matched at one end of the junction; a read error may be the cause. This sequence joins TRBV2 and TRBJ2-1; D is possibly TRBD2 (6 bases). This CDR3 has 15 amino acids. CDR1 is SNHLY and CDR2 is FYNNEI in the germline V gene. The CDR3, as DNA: TGTGCCAGCAGCGAAGGCCAGCGGGTGGGCAATGAGCAGTTCTTC. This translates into CASSEGQRVGNEQFF.

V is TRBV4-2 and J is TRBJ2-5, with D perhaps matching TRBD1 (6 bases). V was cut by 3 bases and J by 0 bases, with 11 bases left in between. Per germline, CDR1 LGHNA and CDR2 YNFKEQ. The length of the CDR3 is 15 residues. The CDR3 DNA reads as TGTGCCAGCAGCCAGTACAGGGAGAACCAAGAGACCCAGTACTTC. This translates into CASSQYRENQETQYF.

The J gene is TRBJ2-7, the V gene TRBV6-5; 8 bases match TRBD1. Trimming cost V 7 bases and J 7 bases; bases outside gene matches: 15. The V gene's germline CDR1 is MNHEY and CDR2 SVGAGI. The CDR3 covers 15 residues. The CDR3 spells CASNLGLGQAWEQYF. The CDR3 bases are TGTGCCAGCAATCTAGGGTTGGGACAGGCCTGGGAGCAGTACTTC.

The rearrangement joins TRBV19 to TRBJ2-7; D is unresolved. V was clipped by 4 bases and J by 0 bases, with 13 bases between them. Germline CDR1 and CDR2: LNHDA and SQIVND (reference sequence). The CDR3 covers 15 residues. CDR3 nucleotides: TGTGCCAGTAGTAGGTTGGAGAGTGGCTCCTACGAGCAGTACTTC. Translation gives CASSRLESGSYEQYF. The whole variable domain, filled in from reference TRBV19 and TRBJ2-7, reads DGGITQSPKYLFRKEGQNVTLSCEQNLNHDAMYWYRQDPGQGLRLIYYSQIVNDFQKGDIAEGYSVSREKKESFPLTVTSAQKNPTAFYLCASSRLESGSYEQYFGPGTRLTVT.

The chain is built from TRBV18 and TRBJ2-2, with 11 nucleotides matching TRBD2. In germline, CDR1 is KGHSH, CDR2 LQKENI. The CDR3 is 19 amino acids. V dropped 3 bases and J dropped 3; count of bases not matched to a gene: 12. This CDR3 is CASSPRTSGFQLDTGELFF. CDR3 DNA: TGTGCCAGCTCACCCCGGACTAGCGGGTTTCAGTTGGACACCGGGGAGCTGTTTTTT.

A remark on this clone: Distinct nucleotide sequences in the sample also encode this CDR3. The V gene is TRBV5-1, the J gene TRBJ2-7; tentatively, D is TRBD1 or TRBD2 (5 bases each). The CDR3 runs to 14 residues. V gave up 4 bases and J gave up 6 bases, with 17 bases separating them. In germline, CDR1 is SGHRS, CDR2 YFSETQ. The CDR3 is CASSPGTEGSEQYF. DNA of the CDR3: TGCGCCAGCAGCCCCGGGACCGAAGGGTCCGAGCAGTACTTC.

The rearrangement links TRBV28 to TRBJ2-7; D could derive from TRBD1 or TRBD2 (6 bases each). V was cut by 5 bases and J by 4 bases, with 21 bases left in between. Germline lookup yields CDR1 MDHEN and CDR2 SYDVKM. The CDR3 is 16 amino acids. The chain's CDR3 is CASSPLSRGRGYEQYF. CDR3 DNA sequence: TGTGCCAGCAGTCCCCTTTCCCGGGGGCGCGGGTACGAGCAGTACTTC.

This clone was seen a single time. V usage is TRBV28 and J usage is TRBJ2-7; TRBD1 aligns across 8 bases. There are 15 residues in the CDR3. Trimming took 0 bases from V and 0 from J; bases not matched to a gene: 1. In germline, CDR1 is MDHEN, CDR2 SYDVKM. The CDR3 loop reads CASSLWDRDSYEQYF. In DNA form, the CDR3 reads TGTGCCAGCAGTTTATGGGACAGGGACTCCTACGAGCAGTACTTC.

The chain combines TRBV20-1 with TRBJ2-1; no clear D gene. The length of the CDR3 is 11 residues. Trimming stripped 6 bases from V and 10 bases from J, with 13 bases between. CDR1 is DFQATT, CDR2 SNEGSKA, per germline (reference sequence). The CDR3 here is CSALSFPEQFF. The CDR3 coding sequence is TGCAGTGCCCTAAGCTTCCCCGAGCAGTTCTTC.

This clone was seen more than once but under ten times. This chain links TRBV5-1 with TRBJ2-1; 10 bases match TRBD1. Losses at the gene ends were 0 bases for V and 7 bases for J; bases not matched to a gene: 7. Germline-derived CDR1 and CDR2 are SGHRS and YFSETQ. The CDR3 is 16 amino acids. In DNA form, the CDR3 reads TGCGCCAGCAGCTTGGGTGGGACAGGGGTTTGGAATGAGCAGTTCTTC. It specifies CASSLGGTGVWNEQFF.

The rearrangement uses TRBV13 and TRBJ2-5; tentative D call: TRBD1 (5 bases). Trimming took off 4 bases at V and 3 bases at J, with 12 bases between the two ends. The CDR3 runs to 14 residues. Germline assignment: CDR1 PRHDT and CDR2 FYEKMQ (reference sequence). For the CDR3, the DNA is TGTGCCAGCAGCTCGAGCCAGACAGAAGAGACCCAGTACTTC. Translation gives CASSSSQTEETQYF.

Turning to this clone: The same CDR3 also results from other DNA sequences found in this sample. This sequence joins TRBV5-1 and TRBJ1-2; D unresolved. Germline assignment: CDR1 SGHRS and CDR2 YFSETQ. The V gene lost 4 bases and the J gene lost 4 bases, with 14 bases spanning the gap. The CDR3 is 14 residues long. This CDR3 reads CASSLGWGGYGYTF. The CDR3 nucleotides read TGCGCCAGCAGCCTAGGATGGGGTGGCTATGGCTACACCTTC. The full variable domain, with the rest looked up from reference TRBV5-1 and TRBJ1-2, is KAGVTQTPRYLIKTRGQQVTLSCSPISGHRSVSWYQQTPGQGLQFLFEYFSETQRNKGNFPGRFSGRQFSNSRSEMNVSTLELGDSALYLCASSLGWGGYGYTFGSGTRLTVV.

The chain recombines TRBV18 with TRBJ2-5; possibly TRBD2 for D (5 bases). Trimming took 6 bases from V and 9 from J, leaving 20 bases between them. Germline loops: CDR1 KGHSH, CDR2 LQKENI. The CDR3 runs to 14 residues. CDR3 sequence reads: CASSPSGHLEAQYF. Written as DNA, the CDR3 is TGTGCCAGCTCCCCGAGTGGCCACTTGGAGGCCCAGTACTTC.

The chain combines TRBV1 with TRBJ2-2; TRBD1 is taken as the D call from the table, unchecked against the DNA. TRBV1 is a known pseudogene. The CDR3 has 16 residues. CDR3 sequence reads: CTSRDRQGPKTGELFF. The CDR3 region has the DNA TGCACCAGCAGGGATCGGCAGGGGCCTAAAACCGGGGAGCTGTTTTTT.